This record covers a single TCR beta chain. The sample comes from a study of blood T cell repertoires in COVID-19. On the study more broadly: Acute and convalescent COVID-19 samples came from the United States, Italy and Spain. T cells, B-cell-depleted T cells, or PBMCs provided the cDNA or gDNA that served as material.

Authors' analysis steps: Amplification of reference gene primers was used by the study to estimate nucleated cell counts. Here immunoSEQ multiplex PCR was the method, and the copy in TCRdb shows in-frame clones only, minus some. V and J calls and clone size are copied from that table; D and trimming were computed from the DNA. The table lists about 210,000 clones, roughly 82% of them singletons. Germline V gene sequence: CDR1 LGHDT, CDR2 YNNKEL (reference sequence). The V end was cut by 2 bases, the J end by 4 bases, with 11 bases between. The CDR3 sequence is 14 residues long. The TCR sequence derives from a man between 35 and 55 years old who had recovered from COVID-19. J is TRBJ1-1 and V is TRBV3-1 (or the pseudogene TRBV3-2); no clear D gene. The material sequenced was peripheral blood. The CDR3: CASSQPGVGTEAFF. CDR3 DNA: TGTGCCAGCAGCCAACCCGGGGTTGGCACTGAAGCTTTCTTT.